One and the same sample provided the 7 T cell receptor beta chains below, sequenced in a study of radiotherapy plus CTLA-4 blockade in lung cancer. The table came from immunoSEQ multiplex PCR; TCRdb's copy has only in-frame clones and leaves some out. The sample has about 73,000 clones, 87% seen once; the top ten hold around 40%. The material sequenced was peripheral blood, taken from a patient treated with radiotherapy plus ipilimumab. Source of these receptors: a human donor with non-small cell lung cancer that progressed on radiotherapy plus ipilimumab.

The chain joins TRBV9 to TRBJ1-1; D possibly corresponds to TRBD1 (5 bases). Trimming pared 4 bases from V and 1 base from J, leaving 14 bases between. This CDR3 region has 15 residues. The V gene's germline CDR1 is SGDLS and CDR2 YYNGEE. The DNA of the CDR3 is TGTGCCAGCAGCTCCACAGGAGGAACGAACACTGAAGCTTTCTTT. It translates to CASSSTGGTNTEAFF.

The rearrangement joins TRBV5-1 to TRBJ1-2, with D tentatively TRBD1 (5 bases). The CDR3 sequence is 14 residues long. Germline assignment: CDR1 SGHRS and CDR2 YFSETQ. V lost 0 bases to trimming and J lost 3 bases, with 9 bases between them. In DNA form, the CDR3 reads TGCGCCAGCAGCTTGGGGGACGGAGACTATGGCTACACCTTC. It specifies CASSLGDGDYGYTF. The full variable domain, with the rest looked up from reference TRBV5-1 and TRBJ1-2, is KAGVTQTPRYLIKTRGQQVTLSCSPISGHRSVSWYQQTPGQGLQFLFEYFSETQRNKGNFPGRFSGRQFSNSRSEMNVSTLELGDSALYLCASSLGDGDYGYTFGSGTRLTVV.

CDR3 amino acids: CASSLEGAWNTEAFF. CDR3 nucleotides: TGTGCCAGCAGCTTGGAGGGGGCCTGGAACACTGAAGCTTTCTTT. The gene calls are TRBV5-6 and TRBJ1-1; 7 nucleotides match TRBD1. Germline V gene sequence: CDR1 SGHDT, CDR2 YYEEEE. The CDR3 consists of 15 residues. V was pared by 0 bases and J by 1 base, with 3 bases of the junction left unmatched.

The rearrangement joins TRBV11-2 to TRBJ1-1; the match to TRBD1 covers 7 bases. Trimming removed 3 bases from V and 1 base from J; junction bases left unmatched: 8. The CDR3 is 16 residues long. Germline CDR1 reads SGHAT; CDR2 reads FQNNGV. CDR3 nucleotide sequence: TGTGCCAGCAGCTTTACGACAGGGAGGGCGAACACTGAAGCTTTCTTT. This encodes CASSFTTGRANTEAFF.

This clone came up once. CDR3 sequence reads: CSVAPSGGGIDTQYF. For the CDR3, the DNA is TGCAGCGTGGCCCCCAGTGGGGGAGGGATAGATACGCAGTATTTT. V and J are TRBV29-1 and TRBJ2-3; 7 bases are shared with TRBD2. Trimming removed 6 bases from V and 5 bases from J; junction bases left unmatched: 14. This CDR3 contains 15 residues. CDR1 is SQVTM and CDR2 is ANQGSEA in the germline V gene.

The chain joins TRBV2 to TRBJ2-5, with TRBD2 identical over 11 bases. The J call is uncertain, as TRBJ2-7 better fits the DNA end. Germline V gives CDR1 SNHLY, CDR2 FYNNEI. The CDR3 covers 15 residues. CDR3 amino acids: CASSQLAGGLYEQYF. CDR3 sequence (DNA): TGTGCCAGCAGTCAATTAGCGGGAGGGCTCTACGAGCAGTACTTC.

The chain recombines TRBV5-4 with TRBJ2-4; D uncertain. Germline CDR1 and CDR2: SGHNT and YYREEE (reference sequence). The ends were cut back, 3 bases at V and 5 bases at J, with 9 bases in the middle. The CDR3 covers 13 residues. CDR3 DNA sequence: TGTGCCAGCAGCTCTAACCGCCAAAACATTCAGTACTTC. Protein: CASSSNRQNIQYF.